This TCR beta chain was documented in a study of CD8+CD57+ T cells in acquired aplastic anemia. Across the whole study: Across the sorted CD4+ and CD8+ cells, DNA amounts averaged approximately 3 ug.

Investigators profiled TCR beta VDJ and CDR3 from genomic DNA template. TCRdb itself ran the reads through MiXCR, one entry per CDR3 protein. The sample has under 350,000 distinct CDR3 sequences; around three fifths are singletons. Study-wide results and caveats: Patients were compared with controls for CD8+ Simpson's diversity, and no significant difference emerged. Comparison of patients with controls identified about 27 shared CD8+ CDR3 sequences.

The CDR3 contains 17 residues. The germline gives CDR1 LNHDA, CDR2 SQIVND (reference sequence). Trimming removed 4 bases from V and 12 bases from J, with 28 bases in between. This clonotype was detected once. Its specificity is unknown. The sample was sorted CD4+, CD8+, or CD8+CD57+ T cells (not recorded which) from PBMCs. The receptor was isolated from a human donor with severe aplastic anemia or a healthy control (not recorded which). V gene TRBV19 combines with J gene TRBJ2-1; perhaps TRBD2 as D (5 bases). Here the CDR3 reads CASSSSTGVHTGDGQFF. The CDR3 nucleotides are TGTGCCAGTAGTAGCAGCACCGGGGTACATACGGGCGATGGGCAGTTCTTC.